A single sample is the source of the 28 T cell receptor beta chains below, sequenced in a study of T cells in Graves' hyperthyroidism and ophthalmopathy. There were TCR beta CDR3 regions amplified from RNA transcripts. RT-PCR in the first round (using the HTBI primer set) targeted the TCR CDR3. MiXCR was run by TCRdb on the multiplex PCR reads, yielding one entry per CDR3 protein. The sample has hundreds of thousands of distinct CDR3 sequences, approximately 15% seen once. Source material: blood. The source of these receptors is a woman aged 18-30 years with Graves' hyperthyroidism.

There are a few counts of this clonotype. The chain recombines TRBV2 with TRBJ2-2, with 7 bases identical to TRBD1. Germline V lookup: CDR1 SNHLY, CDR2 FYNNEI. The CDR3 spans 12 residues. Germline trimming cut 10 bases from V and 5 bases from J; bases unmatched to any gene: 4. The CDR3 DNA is TGTGCCATAACAGGGGTGACCGGGGAGCTGTTTTTT. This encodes CAITGVTGELFF.

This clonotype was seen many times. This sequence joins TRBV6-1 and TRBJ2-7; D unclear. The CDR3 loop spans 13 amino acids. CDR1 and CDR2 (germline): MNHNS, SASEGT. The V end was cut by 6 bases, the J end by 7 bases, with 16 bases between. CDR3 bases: TGTGCCAGCAGCCCTCGAGGCCCTGAAGAGCAGTACTTC. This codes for CASSPRGPEEQYF.

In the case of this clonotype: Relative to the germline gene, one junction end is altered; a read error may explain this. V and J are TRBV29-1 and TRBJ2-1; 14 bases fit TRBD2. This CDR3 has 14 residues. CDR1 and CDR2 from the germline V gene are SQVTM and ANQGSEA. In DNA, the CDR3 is TGCAGCGTGTCCGGGACTAGCGGGAGTAATGAGCGGTTCTTC. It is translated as CSVSGTSGSNERFF.

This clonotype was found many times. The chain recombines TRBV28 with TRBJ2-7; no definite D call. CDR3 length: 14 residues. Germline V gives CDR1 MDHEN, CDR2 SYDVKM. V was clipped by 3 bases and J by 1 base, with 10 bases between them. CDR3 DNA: TGTGCCAGCAGTTTGTTCGTGGGATCCTACGAGCAGTACTTC. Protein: CASSLFVGSYEQYF.

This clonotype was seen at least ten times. DNA of the CDR3: TGTGCCAGCAGCGCTACCCATATGGTCTCCGAGCAGTACTTC. It translates to CASSATHMVSEQYF. V and J are TRBV9 and TRBJ2-7; D unclear. The V and J ends lost 3 bases and 6 bases respectively, with 16 bases between them. This CDR3 contains 14 residues. CDR1 is SGDLS and CDR2 is YYNGEE in the germline V gene.

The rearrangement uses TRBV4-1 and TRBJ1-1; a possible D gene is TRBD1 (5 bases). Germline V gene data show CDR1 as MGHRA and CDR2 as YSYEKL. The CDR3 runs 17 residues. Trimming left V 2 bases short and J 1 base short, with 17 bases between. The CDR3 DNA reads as TGCGCCAGCAGCCAATCCTCAGTCCGGGGCCCGAACACTGAAGCTTTCTTT. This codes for CASSQSSVRGPNTEAFF.

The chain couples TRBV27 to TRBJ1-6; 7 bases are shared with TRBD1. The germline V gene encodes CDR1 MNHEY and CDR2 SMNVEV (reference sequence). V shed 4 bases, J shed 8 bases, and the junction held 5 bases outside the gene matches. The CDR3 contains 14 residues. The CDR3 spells CASSSTGNHSPLHF. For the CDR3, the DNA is TGTGCCAGCAGTTCGACAGGGAATCATTCACCCCTCCACTTT.

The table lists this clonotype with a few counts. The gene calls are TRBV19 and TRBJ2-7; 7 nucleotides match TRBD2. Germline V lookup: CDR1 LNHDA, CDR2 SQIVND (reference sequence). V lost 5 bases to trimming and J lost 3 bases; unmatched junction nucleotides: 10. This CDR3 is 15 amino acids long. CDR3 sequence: CASSVAGLGFYEQYF. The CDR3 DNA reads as TGTGCCAGTAGTGTGGCAGGACTAGGATTCTACGAGCAGTACTTC.

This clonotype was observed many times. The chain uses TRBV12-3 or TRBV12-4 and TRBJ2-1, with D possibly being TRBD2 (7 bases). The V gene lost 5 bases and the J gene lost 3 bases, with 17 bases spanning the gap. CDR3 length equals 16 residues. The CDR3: CASSLTGRVGYNEQFF. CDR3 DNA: TGTGCCAGCAGTCTAACAGGGAGGGTGGGCTACAATGAGCAGTTCTTC.

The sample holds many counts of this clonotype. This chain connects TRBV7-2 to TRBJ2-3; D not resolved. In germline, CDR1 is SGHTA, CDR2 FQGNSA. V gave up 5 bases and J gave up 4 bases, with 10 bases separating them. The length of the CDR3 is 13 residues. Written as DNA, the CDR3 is TGTGCCAGCAGCCCAGGTTTGGCAGATACGCAGTATTTT. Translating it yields CASSPGLADTQYF.

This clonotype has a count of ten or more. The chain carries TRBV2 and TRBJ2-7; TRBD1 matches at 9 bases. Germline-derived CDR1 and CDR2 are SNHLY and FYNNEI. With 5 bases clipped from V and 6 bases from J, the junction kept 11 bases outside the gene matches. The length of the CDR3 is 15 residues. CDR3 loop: CASSLQSTGGGEQYF. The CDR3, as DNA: TGTGCCAGCAGTTTACAATCTACAGGGGGCGGCGAGCAGTACTTC.

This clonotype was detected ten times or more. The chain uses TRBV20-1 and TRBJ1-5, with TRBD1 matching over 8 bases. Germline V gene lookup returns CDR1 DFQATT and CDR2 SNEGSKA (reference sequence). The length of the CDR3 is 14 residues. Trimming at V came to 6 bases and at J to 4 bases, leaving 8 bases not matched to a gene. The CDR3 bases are TGCAGTGCATTTCAGGGGGCCTCGAATCAGCCCCAGCATTTT. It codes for CSAFQGASNQPQHF.

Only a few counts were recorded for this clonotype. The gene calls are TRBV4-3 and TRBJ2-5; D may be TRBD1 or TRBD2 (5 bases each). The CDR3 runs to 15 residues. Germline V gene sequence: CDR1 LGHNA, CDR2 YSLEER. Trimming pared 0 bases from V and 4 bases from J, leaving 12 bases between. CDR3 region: CASSQDMGTGETQYF. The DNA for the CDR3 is TGCGCCAGCAGCCAAGATATGGGGACGGGAGAGACCCAGTACTTC.

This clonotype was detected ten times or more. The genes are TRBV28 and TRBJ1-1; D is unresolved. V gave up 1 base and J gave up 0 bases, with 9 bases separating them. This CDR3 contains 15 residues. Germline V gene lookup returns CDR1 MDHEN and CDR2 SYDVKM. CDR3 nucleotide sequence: TGTGCCAGCAGTTTATCGGCAGTTATGAACACTGAAGCTTTCTTT. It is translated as CASSLSAVMNTEAFF. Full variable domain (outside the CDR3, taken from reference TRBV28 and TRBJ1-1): DVKVTQSSRYLVKRTGEKVFLECVQDMDHENMFWYRQDPGLGLRLIYFSYDVKMKEKGDIPEGYSVSREKKERFSLILESASTNQTSMYLCASSLSAVMNTEAFFGQGTRLTVV.

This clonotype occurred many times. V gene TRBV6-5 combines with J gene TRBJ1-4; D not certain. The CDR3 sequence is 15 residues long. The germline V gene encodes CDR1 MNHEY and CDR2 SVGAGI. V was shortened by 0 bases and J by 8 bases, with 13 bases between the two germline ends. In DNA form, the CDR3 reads TGTGCCAGCAGTTACTCGCGGGGAATTGGGGAAAAACTGTTTTTT. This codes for CASSYSRGIGEKLFF.

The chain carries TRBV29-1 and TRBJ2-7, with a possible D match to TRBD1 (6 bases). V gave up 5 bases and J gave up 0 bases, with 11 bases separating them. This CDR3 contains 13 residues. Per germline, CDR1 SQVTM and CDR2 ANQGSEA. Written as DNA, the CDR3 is TGCAGCGTTCGACAGGTTCTCTCCTACGAGCAGTACTTC. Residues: CSVRQVLSYEQYF.

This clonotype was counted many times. The CDR3 is CASGLPGSTEAFF. Here the CDR3 DNA reads TGTGCTAGTGGTTTGCCAGGGAGCACTGAAGCTTTCTTT. The V call is TRBV12-5, the J call TRBJ1-1; a possible D gene is TRBD1 (5 bases). CDR1 is LGHNT and CDR2 is FRNRAP in the germline V gene. The CDR3 is made up of 13 amino acids. Trimming cost V 2 bases and J 4 bases, with 8 bases left between them. The variable domain in full, with the rest retrieved from reference TRBV12-5 and TRBJ1-1, is DARVTQTPRHKVTEMGQEVTMRCQPILGHNTVFWYRQTMMQGLELLAYFRNRAPLDDSGMPKDRFSAEMPDATLATLKIQPSEPRDSAVYFCASGLPGSTEAFFGQGTRLTVV.

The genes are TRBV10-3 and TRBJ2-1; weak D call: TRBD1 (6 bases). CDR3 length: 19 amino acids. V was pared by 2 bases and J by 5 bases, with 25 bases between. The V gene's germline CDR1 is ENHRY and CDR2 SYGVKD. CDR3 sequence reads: CAISETHNPGTQEHNEQFF. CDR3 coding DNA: TGTGCCATCAGTGAGACACACAACCCCGGGACACAAGAGCACAATGAGCAGTTCTTC.

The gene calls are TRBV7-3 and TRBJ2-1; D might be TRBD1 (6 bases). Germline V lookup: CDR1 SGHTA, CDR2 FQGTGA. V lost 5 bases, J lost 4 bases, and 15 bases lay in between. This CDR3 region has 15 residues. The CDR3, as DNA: TGTGCCAGCAGCCCGGACAGCGTTTCATACAATGAGCAGTTCTTC. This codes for CASSPDSVSYNEQFF.

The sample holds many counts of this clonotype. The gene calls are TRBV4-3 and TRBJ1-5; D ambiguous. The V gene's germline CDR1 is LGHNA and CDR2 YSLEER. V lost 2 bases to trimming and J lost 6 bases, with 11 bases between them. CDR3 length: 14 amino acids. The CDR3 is CASSQFRGLQPQHF. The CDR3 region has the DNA TGCGCCAGCAGCCAATTCAGAGGTCTTCAGCCCCAGCATTTT.

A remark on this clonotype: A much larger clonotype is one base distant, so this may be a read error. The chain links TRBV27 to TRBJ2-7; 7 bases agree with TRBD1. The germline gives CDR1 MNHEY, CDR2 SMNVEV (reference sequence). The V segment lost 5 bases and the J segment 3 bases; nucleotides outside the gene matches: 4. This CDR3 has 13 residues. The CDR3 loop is CASSPGQYYEQYF. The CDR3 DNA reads TGTGCCAGCAGTCCGGGACAGTACTACGAGCAGTACTTC.

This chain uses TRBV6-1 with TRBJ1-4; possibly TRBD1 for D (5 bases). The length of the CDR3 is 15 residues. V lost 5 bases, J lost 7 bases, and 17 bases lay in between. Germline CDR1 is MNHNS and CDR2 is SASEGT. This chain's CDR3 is CASSPKGVSGEKLFF. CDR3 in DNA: TGTGCCAGCAGTCCGAAAGGGGTATCAGGTGAAAAACTGTTTTTT.

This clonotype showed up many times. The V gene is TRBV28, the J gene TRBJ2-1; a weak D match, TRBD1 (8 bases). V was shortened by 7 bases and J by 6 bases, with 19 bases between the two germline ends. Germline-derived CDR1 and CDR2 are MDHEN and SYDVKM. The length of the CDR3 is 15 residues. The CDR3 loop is CASTLGGTGPNEQFF. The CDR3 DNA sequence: TGTGCCAGCACCCTGGGGGGGACAGGCCCCAATGAGCAGTTCTTC.

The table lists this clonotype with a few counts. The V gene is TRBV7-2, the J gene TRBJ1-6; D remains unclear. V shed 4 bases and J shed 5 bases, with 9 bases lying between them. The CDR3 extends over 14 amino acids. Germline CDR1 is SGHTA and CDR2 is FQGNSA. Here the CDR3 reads CASSSRKDNSPLHF. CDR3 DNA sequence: TGTGCCAGCAGCTCGAGAAAGGATAATTCACCCCTCCACTTT.

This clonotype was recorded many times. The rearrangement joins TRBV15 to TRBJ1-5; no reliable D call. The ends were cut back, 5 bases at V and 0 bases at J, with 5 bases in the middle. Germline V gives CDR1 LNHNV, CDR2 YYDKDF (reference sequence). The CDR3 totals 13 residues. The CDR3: CATSGLSNQPQHF. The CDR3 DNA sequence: TGTGCCACCAGCGGACTTAGCAATCAGCCCCAGCATTTT.

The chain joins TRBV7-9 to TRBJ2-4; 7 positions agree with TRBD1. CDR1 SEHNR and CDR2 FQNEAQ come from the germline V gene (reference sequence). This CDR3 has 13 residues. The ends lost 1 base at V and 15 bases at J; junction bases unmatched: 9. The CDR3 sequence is CASSLVGGSGLYF. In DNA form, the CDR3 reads TGTGCCAGCAGCTTAGTAGGGGGCAGCGGTCTGTACTTC. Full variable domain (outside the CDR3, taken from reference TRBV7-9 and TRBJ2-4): DTGVSQNPRHKITKRGQNVTFRCDPISEHNRLYWYRQTLGQGPEFLTYFQNEAQLEKSRLLSDRFSAERPKGSFSTLEIQRTEQGDSAMYLCASSLVGGSGLYFGAGTRLSVL.

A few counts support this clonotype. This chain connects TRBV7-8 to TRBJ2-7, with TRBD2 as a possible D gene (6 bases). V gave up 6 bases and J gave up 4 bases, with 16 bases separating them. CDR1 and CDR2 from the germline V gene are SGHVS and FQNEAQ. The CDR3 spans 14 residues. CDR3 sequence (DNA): TGTGCCAGCAGGCAGGGAGGCCCCCTTTACGAGCAGTACTTC. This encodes CASRQGGPLYEQYF.

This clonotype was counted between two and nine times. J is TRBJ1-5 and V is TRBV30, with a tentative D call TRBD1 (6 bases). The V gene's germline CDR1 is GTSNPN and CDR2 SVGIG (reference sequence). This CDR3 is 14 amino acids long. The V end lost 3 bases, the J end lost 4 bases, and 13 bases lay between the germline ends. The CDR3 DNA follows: TGTGCCTGGAGATCCGGACAGAAAAATCAGCCCCAGCATTTT. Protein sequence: CAWRSGQKNQPQHF.